The clone carrying this TCR beta chain was seen many times. RNA transcripts were the template, and TCR beta CDR3 regions were amplified from them. Investigators did first-round RT-PCR with HTBI primers, then second-round multiplex PCR. Via MiXCR, TCRdb re-called the multiplex PCR reads, giving one row per CDR3 protein. The sample holds over 450,000 distinct CDR3 sequences, approximately 14% seen once. Ophthalmopathic donors had moderate-to-severe activity, CAS ≥3 and NOSPECS ≥4, with disease that had lasted under 3 months. Clinical symptoms, serum thyroxine, TRAb, thyroid ultrasound and orbital computed tomography determined diagnosis. This specimen belongs to a study of Graves' ophthalmopathy and Graves' hyperthyroidism. The V gene's germline CDR1 is DFQATT and CDR2 SNEGSKA (reference sequence). The CDR3 runs to 15 residues. J lost 2 bases, V lost 0 bases, and 4 bases had no gene match.

The chain uses TRBV20-1 and TRBJ1-1; 9 nucleotides agree with TRBD1. This sequence originates from a woman in her twenties or thirties with Graves' ophthalmopathy. The sequenced sample consisted of blood. The CDR3 protein is CSARETGGPNTEAFF. The CDR3 DNA is TGCAGTGCTAGAGAGACAGGGGGGCCTAACACTGAAGCTTTCTTT.